This T cell receptor beta chain comes out of a study of T-cell memory formation after mild COVID-19. About the research overall: Largely donor-specific sequence clusters came from two donors.

Using its own MiXCR run on the 5' RACE reads, TCRdb lists one record per CDR3 protein. The table shows 380,000 or so distinct CDR3 sequences, with about an eighth occurring only once. Trimming cost V 5 bases and J 9 bases; bases outside gene matches: 7. The CDR3 is 13 amino acids. From germline, CDR1 is MNHEY and CDR2 SVGEGT. The sample consisted of PBMCs or a T cell subset sorted from them (not recorded which). The J gene is TRBJ2-1, the V gene TRBV6-2 or TRBV6-3; 7 nucleotides line up with TRBD1. This TCR was recovered from a man between 18 and 29 years old who had mild COVID-19 (a few samples of this study predate the infection). Cell type and time point are not known. CDR3 amino acids: CASSTQGKSEQFF. CDR3 DNA: TGTGCCAGCAGTACACAGGGGAAGAGTGAGCAGTTCTTC.